The 2 T cell receptor beta chains below were found in one sample sequenced in a study of human T cells and chemical hapten exposure. It was the library that attached unique molecular identifiers to individual cDNA molecules. TCRdb reprocessed the reads with MiXCR, giving one entry per CDR3 protein. The sample holds 120,000 or so distinct CDR3 sequences, 6.5% to 10% seen once. The template was total RNA from unfractionated whole blood. The sequenced sample was whole blood. These receptors all stem from a human donor in good health. Some clones in this sample may be carry-over from other donors' samples.

This clonotype was picked up a small number of times. The rearrangement links TRBV9 to TRBJ2-1; D is perhaps TRBD1 (6 bases). In germline, CDR1 is SGDLS, CDR2 YYNGEE. This CDR3 contains 19 residues. V gave up 3 bases and J gave up 0 bases, with 22 bases separating them. The CDR3: CASSGYRVNPPSSYNEQFF. The CDR3 DNA follows: TGTGCCAGCAGCGGGTACAGGGTTAACCCCCCAAGCTCCTACAATGAGCAGTTCTTC. The variable domain in full, with the rest retrieved from reference TRBV9 and TRBJ2-1, is DSGVTQTPKHLITATGQRVTLRCSPRSGDLSVYWYQQSLDQGLQFLIQYYNGEERAKGNILERFSAQQFPDLHSELNLSSLELGDSALYFCASSGYRVNPPSSYNEQFFGPGTRLTVL.

Only a few counts were recorded for this clonotype. CDR3 in DNA: TGTGCCAGCAGTTCTACCGACAGGGGGTTGCGCGAGCAGTACTTC. As protein: CASSSTDRGLREQYF. The rearrangement uses TRBV7-2 and TRBJ2-7; 9 nucleotides align to TRBD1. The CDR3 loop spans 15 amino acids. The germline V gene has CDR1 SGHTA and CDR2 FQGNSA. Trimming removed 6 bases from V and 6 bases from J; junction bases left unmatched: 12.